A selection of T cell receptor beta chains follows, all from one sample in a study of shared clonotypes between healthy human individuals. Assay used: immunoSEQ multiplex PCR; TCRdb lists only in-frame clones, some missing. Counted here are about 980,000 clones, more than 75% occurring once; the ten biggest clones make up 1.5%. Sequenced: memory CD4+ T cells sorted from blood. These receptors came from a man aged 18 to 30 in good health. Each CDR3 is given with its conserved first and last residue.

CDR3aa	len	v_gene	j_gene
CATSRDRVESSPLHF	15	TRBV15	TRBJ1-6
CASSRGTANYNEQFF	15	TRBV18	TRBJ2-1
CASSPRAPPASPLHF	15	TRBV18	TRBJ1-6
CAWSVRPNEKLFF	13	TRBV30	TRBJ1-4
CASSPMGPSTQYF	13	TRBV7-2	TRBJ2-3
CASSEGRVGNEQFF	14	TRBV28	TRBJ2-1
CASSLRRADTDTQYF	15	TRBV7-9	TRBJ2-3
CASSWTDLCGNTIYF	15	TRBV27	TRBJ1-3
CASSLQRTGGMYEQYF	16	TRBV7-9	TRBJ2-7
CASKSTDTQYF	11	TRBV5-1	TRBJ2-3
CASSKGQSKEVAEAFF	16	TRBV5-4	TRBJ1-1
CASSLGLGGRGGETQYF	17	TRBV7-8	TRBJ2-5
CAWSVQGKNIQYF	13	TRBV30	TRBJ2-4
CASHLSGTDTQYF	13	TRBV19	TRBJ2-3
CASSLDPGQGARTEAFF	17	TRBV5-1	TRBJ1-1
CASSPDRGAYEQYF	14	TRBV7-2	TRBJ2-7
CASSLTGYNEQFF	13	TRBV5-6	TRBJ2-1
CASSLGRNRPEYEQYF	16	TRBV5-1	TRBJ2-7
CASSLGTGWGYEQYF	15	TRBV7-2	TRBJ2-7
CASSLVRDKETQYF	14	TRBV7-9	TRBJ2-5
CASSHSRTVYF	11	TRBV14	TRBJ2-3
CASSFRGSGGEKLFF	15	TRBV27	TRBJ1-4
CASNSGPNTGELFF	14	TRBV2	TRBJ2-2
CASSYQQGPNYGYTF	15	TRBV5-1	TRBJ1-2
CATSTEPGWSYEQYF	15	TRBV15	TRBJ2-7
CASSEGLAGGENEQFF	16	TRBV27	TRBJ2-1
CASSQNSLGATYEQYF	16	TRBV28	TRBJ2-7
CASSLGRTTADTQYF	15	TRBV28	TRBJ2-3
CASNRDFSTGELFF	14	TRBV19	TRBJ2-2
CAISPTSPLAKNIQYF	16	TRBV10-3	TRBJ2-4
CSVARRGQGGRGELFF	16	TRBV30	TRBJ2-2
CASSLAAGEAGELFF	15	TRBV5-1	TRBJ2-2
CASTLPGGADTQYF	14	TRBV28	TRBJ2-3
CASSSGQGRNIQYF	14	TRBV7-6	TRBJ2-4
CASSGSGATNEKLFF	15	TRBV5-6	TRBJ1-4
CASRNERDNEQFF	13	TRBV7-3	TRBJ2-1
CASSPPTESYEQYF	14	TRBV5-1	TRBJ2-7
CASSSRGTSGGKGTDTQYF	19	TRBV4-2	TRBJ2-3
CASSRAREQFF	11	TRBV6-5	TRBJ2-1
CASSINTGELFF	12	TRBV5-1	TRBJ2-2
CASSYTRDNYGYTF	14	TRBV6-6	TRBJ1-2
CASSFDSGEQYF	12	TRBV2	TRBJ2-7